Below are 3 T cell receptor beta chains sequenced from a single sample in a study of blood T cell repertoires in COVID-19. Profiled with immunoSEQ multiplex PCR; TCRdb holds only in-frame clones, not every one. The data contain over 200,000 clones, over 75% of them singletons. Specimen: PBMCs or T cells enriched from blood (not recorded which). The source of these receptors is a woman aged 25 to 39 who had been exposed to COVID-19.

The V call is TRBV9, the J call TRBJ2-5, with D possibly matching TRBD2 (6 bases). Germline values: CDR1 SGDLS, CDR2 YYNGEE. V dropped 2 bases and J dropped 2 bases, with 10 bases sitting between them. The CDR3 runs 14 residues. The CDR3 sequence is CASSVQSGQETQYF. The DNA for the CDR3 is TGTGCCAGCAGCGTCCAGAGCGGGCAAGAGACCCAGTACTTC. The full variable domain, rest sourced from reference TRBV9 and TRBJ2-5, is DSGVTQTPKHLITATGQRVTLRCSPRSGDLSVYWYQQSLDQGLQFLIQYYNGEERAKGNILERFSAQQFPDLHSELNLSSLELGDSALYFCASSVQSGQETQYFGPGTRLLVL.

Concerning this clone itself: In the same sample, other DNA sequences code for this CDR3. The CDR3 is CASSIEAGLAKNIQYF. The CDR3 DNA sequence: TGTGCCAGTAGTATTGAAGCGGGGCTAGCCAAAAACATTCAGTACTTC. The J gene is TRBJ2-4, the V gene TRBV19; 7 nucleotides agree with TRBD2. This CDR3 contains 16 residues. Per germline, CDR1 LNHDA and CDR2 SQIVND (reference sequence). J lost 0 bases, V lost 3 bases, and 5 bases had no gene match.

The gene calls are TRBV10-3 and TRBJ2-2, with D perhaps TRBD2 (5 bases). V dropped 0 bases and J dropped 5 bases, with 16 bases sitting between them. The CDR3 spans 17 residues. CDR1 and CDR2 from the germline V gene are ENHRY and SYGVKD. The CDR3 nucleotides are TGTGCCATCAGTGAGTCGGATCGGGGAGTAGGGACCGGGGAGCTGTTTTTT. Translation gives CAISESDRGVGTGELFF.